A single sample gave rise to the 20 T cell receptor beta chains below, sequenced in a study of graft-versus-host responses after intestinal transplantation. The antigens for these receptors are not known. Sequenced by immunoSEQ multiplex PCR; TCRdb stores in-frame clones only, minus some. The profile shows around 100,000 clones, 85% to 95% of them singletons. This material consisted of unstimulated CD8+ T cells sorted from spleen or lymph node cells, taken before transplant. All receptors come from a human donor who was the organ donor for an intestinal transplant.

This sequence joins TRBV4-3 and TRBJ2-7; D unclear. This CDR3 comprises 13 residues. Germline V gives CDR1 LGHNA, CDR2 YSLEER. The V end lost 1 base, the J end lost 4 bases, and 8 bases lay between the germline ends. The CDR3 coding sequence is TGCGCCAGCAGCCAAGCGTCCGGGTACGAGCAGTACTTC. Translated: CASSQASGYEQYF.

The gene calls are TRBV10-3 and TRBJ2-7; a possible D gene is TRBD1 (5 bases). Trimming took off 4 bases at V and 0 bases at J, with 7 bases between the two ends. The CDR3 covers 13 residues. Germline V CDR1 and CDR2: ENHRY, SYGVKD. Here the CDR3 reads CAISVRDSYEQYF. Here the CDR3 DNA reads TGTGCCATCAGTGTCAGGGACTCCTACGAGCAGTACTTC.

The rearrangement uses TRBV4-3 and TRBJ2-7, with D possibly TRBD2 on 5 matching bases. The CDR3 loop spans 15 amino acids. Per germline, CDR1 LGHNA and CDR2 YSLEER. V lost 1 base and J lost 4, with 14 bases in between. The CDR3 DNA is TGCGCCAGCAGCCAAGTTTTCGCGGAGGCTTACGAGCAGTACTTC. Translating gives CASSQVFAEAYEQYF.

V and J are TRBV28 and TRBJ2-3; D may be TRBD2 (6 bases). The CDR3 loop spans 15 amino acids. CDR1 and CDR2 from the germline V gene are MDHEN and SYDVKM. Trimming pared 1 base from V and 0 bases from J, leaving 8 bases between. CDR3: CASSLLGTSTDTQYF. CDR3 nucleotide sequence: TGTGCCAGCAGTTTATTGGGGACTAGCACAGATACGCAGTATTTT.

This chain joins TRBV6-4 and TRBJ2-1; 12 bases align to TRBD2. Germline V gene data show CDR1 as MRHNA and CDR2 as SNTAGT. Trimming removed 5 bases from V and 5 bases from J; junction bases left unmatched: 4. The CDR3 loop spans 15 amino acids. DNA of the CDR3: TGTGCCAGCAGTCTAGCGGGAGGGACTCACAATGAGCAGTTCTTC. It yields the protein CASSLAGGTHNEQFF.

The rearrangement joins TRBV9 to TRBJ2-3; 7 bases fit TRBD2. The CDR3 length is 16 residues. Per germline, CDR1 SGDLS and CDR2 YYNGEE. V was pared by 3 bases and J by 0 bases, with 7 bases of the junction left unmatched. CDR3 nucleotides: TGTGCCAGCAGCGCGACGACTAGCCGGAGCACAGATACGCAGTATTTT. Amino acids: CASSATTSRSTDTQYF.

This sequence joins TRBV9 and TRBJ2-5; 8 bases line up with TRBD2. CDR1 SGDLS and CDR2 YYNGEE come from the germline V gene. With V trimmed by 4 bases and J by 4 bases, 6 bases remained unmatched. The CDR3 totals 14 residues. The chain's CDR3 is CASSPTSAPETQYF. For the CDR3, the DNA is TGTGCCAGCAGCCCGACTAGCGCCCCAGAGACCCAGTACTTC.

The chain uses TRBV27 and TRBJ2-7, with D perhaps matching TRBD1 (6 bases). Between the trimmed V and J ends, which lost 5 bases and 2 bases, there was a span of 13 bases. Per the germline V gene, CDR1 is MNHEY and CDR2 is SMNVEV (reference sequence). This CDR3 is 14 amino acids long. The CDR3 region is CASSLRQVPYEQYF. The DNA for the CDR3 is TGTGCCAGCAGTCTCAGACAGGTACCCTACGAGCAGTACTTC.

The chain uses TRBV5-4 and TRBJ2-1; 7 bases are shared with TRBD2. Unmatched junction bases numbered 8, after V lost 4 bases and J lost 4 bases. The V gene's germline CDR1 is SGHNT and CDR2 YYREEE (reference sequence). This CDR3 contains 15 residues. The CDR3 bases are TGTGCCAGCAGCCCATCTAGCGGCAGATACAATGAGCAGTTCTTC. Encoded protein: CASSPSSGRYNEQFF.

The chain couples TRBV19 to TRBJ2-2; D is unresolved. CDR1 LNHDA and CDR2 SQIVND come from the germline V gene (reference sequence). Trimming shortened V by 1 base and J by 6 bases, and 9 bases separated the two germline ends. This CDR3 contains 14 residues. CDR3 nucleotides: TGTGCCAGTAGTATAGGTCGGGTATCCGGGGAGCTGTTTTTT. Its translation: CASSIGRVSGELFF.

This chain's CDR3 is CASSHVGGAGFF. The CDR3 DNA reads as TGCGCCAGCAGCCACGTCGGCGGAGCGGGGTTCTTC. This chain joins TRBV4-1 and TRBJ2-1; weak D call: TRBD2 (6 bases). This CDR3 region has 12 residues. V lost 3 bases and J 15 bases, leaving 15 bases between the germline ends. CDR1 is MGHRA, CDR2 YSYEKL, per germline.

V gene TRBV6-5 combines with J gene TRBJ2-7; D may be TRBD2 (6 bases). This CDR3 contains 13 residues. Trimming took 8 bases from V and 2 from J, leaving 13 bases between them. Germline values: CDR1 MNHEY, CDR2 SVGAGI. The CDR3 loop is CASSIAETYEQYF. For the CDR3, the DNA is TGTGCCAGCTCTATAGCGGAGACCTACGAGCAGTACTTC.

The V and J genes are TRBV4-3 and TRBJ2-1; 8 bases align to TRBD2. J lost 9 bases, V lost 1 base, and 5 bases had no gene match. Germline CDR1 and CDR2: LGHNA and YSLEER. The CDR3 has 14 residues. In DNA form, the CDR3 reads TGCGCCAGCAGCCAAGGAAGACTAGCGCCTGAGCAGTTCTTC. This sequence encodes CASSQGRLAPEQFF.

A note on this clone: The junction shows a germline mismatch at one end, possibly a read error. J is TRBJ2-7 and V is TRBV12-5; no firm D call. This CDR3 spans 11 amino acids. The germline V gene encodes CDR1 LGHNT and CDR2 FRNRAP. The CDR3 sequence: CASGLATRSPF. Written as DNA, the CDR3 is TGTGCTAGTGGTTTGGCCACCCGGTCCCCCTTC.

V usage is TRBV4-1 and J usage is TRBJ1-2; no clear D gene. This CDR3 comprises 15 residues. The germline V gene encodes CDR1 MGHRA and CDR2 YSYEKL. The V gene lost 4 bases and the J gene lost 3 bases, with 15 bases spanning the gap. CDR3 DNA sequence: TGCGCCAGCAGCCCCGGCCCTCCTAAACACTATGGCTACACCTTC. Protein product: CASSPGPPKHYGYTF.

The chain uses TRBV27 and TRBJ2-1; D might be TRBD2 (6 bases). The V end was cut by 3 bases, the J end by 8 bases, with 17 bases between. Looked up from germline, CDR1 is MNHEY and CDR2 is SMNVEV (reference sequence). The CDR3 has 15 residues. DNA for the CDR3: TGTGCCAGCAGTTTTCGGCCCGGGAGAATCGATGAGCAGTTCTTC. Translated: CASSFRPGRIDEQFF.

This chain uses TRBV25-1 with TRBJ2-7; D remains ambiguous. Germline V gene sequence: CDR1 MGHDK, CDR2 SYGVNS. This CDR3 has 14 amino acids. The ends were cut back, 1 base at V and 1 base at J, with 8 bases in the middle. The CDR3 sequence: CASSELRASYEQYF. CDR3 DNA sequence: TGTGCCAGCAGTGAATTACGCGCGTCCTACGAGCAGTACTTC.

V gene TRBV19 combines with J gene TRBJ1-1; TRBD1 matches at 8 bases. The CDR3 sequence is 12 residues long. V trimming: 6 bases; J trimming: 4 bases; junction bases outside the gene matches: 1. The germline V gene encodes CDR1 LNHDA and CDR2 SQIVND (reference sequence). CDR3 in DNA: TGTGCCAGTAGGACAGGGGCCACTGAAGCTTTCTTT. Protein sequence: CASRTGATEAFF. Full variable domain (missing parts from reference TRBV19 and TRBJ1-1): DGGITQSPKYLFRKEGQNVTLSCEQNLNHDAMYWYRQDPGQGLRLIYYSQIVNDFQKGDIAEGYSVSREKKESFPLTVTSAQKNPTAFYLCASRTGATEAFFGQGTRLTVV.

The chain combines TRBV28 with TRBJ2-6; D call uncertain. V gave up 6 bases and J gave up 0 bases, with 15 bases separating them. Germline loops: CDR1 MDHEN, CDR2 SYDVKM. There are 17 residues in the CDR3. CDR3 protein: CASRPRSGSSGANVLTF. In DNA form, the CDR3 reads TGTGCCAGCAGACCCCGCTCAGGTAGCTCTGGGGCCAACGTCCTGACTTTC.

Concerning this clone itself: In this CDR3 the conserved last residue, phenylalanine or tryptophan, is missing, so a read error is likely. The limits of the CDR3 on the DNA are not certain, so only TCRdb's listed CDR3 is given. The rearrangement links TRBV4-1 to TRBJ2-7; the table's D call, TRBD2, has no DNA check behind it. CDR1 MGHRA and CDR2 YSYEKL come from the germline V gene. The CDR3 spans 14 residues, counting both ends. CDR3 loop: CVSSQDRVAGGIIY.